Described below is a single T cell receptor (beta chain) sequence and its context. CDR3 length: 12 amino acids. V lost 1 base and J 6 bases, leaving 5 bases between the germline ends. Germline V gene sequence: CDR1 SGHAT, CDR2 FQNNGV. These data are taken from a study of T cell responses to AZD1222 COVID-19 vaccine. Sequencing used immunoSEQ multiplex PCR; TCRdb keeps in-frame clones, though not all of them. The sample yields more than 85,000 clones, more than 75% seen once. This rearrangement joins TRBV11-2 to TRBJ2-3; D is uncertain. This clonotype was obtained from an adult in good health. The starting material was peripheral blood, obtained on day 0 of AZD1222 vaccination. Written as DNA, the CDR3 is TGTGCCAGCAGCTTAGGGCGGGATACGCAGTATTTT. As protein: CASSLGRDTQYF.